A selection of T cell receptor beta chains follows, all from one sample in a study of pediatric ulcerative colitis. Generated by immunoSEQ multiplex PCR, the TCRdb table keeps only in-frame clones and is missing some. In the table there are more than 50,000 clones, 87% of which are singletons. The material sequenced was blood. Receptors were obtained from a boy younger than 18 who was a control in a study of pediatric ulcerative colitis. The conserved cysteine and the conserved F or W are not part of the CDR3 here.

J gene	V gene	CDR3 protein
TRBJ1-5	TRBV4-1	ASSQLVAQPQH
TRBJ2-3	TRBV15	ATSRLTGTGYPDTQY
TRBJ2-7	TRBV5-4	ASSLGHGYYEQY
TRBJ2-2	TRBV4-1	ASSQDVSRSNTGELF
TRBJ2-1	TRBV7-2	ASSLTGGALDEQF
TRBJ1-1	TRBV4-3	ASSQDQGSDTEAF
TRBJ2-7	TRBV19	ASSDPGRPYEQY
TRBJ1-4	TRBV6-5	ASCRSGEKLF
TRBJ1-1	TRBV29-1	SVAGGADTEAF
TRBJ2-7	TRBV28	ASSFSGARQY
TRBJ2-7	TRBV6-4	ASSLDGGQASYEQY
TRBJ2-1	TRBV7-8	ASSTPGTSGEGRLGSYNEQF
TRBJ1-2	TRBV29-1	SGGWTDYGYT
TRBJ2-7	TRBV25-1	ASSLLEGSYEQY
TRBJ1-5	TRBV28	ASSLGQPQH
TRBJ1-1	TRBV28	ASSFRTRGHTEAF
TRBJ1-6	TRBV5-4	ASSQDRGGTVTNSPLH